The 22 T cell receptor beta chains below were found in one sample sequenced in a study of T-cell reconstitution after alpha-beta-depleted transplantation in children. Unique molecular identifiers were built into the TCRbeta library. TCRdb re-derived calls from the PCR reads in MiXCR, one entry per CDR3 protein. This sample has 500,000 to 600,000 distinct CDR3 sequences, with less than 35% found just once. The sequences come from PBMCs from the stem cell graft donor, collected from the stem cell graft. These receptor sequences come from a human donor who donated a stem cell graft to a child with aplastic anemia.

There are a few counts of this clonotype. The V call is TRBV5-6, the J call TRBJ2-7, with TRBD2 identical over 12 bases. V trimming: 4 bases; J trimming: 4 bases; junction bases outside the gene matches: 6. CDR1 is SGHDT and CDR2 is YYEEEE in the germline V gene. The CDR3 is 15 residues long. For the CDR3, the DNA is TGTGCCAGCAGCCCAACTAGCGGGAGGTATTACGAGCAGTACTTC. Protein: CASSPTSGRYYEQYF.

This clonotype came up once. V and J are TRBV5-6 and TRBJ2-3; D ambiguous. This CDR3 has 13 amino acids. The V gene lost 4 bases and the J gene lost 1 base, with 7 bases spanning the gap. Germline loops: CDR1 SGHDT, CDR2 YYEEEE. The DNA of the CDR3 is TGTGCCAGCAGCCGGATTCGCACAGATACGCAGTATTTT. Translating it yields CASSRIRTDTQYF.

This clonotype occurred a few times. V usage is TRBV30 and J usage is TRBJ1-1; D is unresolved. The CDR3 runs to 12 residues. Germline loops: CDR1 GTSNPN, CDR2 SVGIG (reference sequence). The ends were cut back, 2 bases at V and 8 bases at J, with 12 bases in the middle. For the CDR3, the DNA is TGTGCCTGGAGTTTATACGGCAGGGAAGCTTTCTTT. Its protein is CAWSLYGREAFF. The full variable domain, completed using reference TRBV30 and TRBJ1-1, is SQTIHQWPATLVQPVGSPLSLECTVEGTSNPNLYWYRQAAGRGLQLLFYSVGIGQISSEVPQNLSASRPQDRQFILSSKKLLLSDSGFYLCAWSLYGREAFFGQGTRLTVV.

CDR3: CASSYSAGSETQYF. CDR3 in DNA: TGTGCCAGCAGTTACTCGGCAGGGTCAGAGACCCAGTACTTC. This chain joins TRBV6-2 or TRBV6-3 and TRBJ2-5; perhaps TRBD1 as D (5 bases). Trimming pared 0 bases from V and 4 bases from J, leaving 9 bases between. This CDR3 region has 14 residues. Germline V CDR1 and CDR2: MNHEY, SVGEGT.

This clonotype was seen only a few times. The chain is built from TRBV7-2 and TRBJ1-6, with a tentative D call TRBD1 (5 bases). Germline CDR1 and CDR2: SGHTA and FQGNSA. This CDR3 is built from 14 residues. Trimming removed 3 bases from V and 5 bases from J, with 8 bases in between. The CDR3: CASSFKGDNSPLHF. CDR3 nucleotides: TGTGCCAGCAGCTTTAAAGGGGATAATTCACCCCTCCACTTT.

The chain couples TRBV7-2 to TRBJ2-5; perhaps D is TRBD1 or TRBD2 (5 bases each). V lost 5 bases, J lost 4 bases, and 14 bases lay in between. The germline CDR1 and CDR2 sequences are SGHTA and FQGNSA. CDR3 length: 14 residues. The CDR3 reads CASSISGSGETQYF. In DNA, the CDR3 is TGTGCCAGCAGCATTTCAGGGAGCGGAGAGACCCAGTACTTC.

The rearrangement links TRBV5-1 to TRBJ2-3; no firm D call. V was clipped by 0 bases and J by 5 bases, with 16 bases between them. Per the germline V gene, CDR1 is SGHRS and CDR2 is YFSETQ. The CDR3 totals 16 residues. In nucleotides, the CDR3 is TGCGCCAGCAGCTTGGTTAGTAGAATAGCAGGAGATACGCAGTATTTT. Amino acid sequence: CASSLVSRIAGDTQYF. Full variable domain (rest looked up from reference TRBV5-1 and TRBJ2-3): KAGVTQTPRYLIKTRGQQVTLSCSPISGHRSVSWYQQTPGQGLQFLFEYFSETQRNKGNFPGRFSGRQFSNSRSEMNVSTLELGDSALYLCASSLVSRIAGDTQYFGPGTRLTVL.

CDR3 in amino acids: CASSSRQGANQPQHF. CDR3 nucleotides: TGTGCCAGCAGTTCCCGACAGGGTGCAAATCAGCCCCAGCATTTT. This chain joins TRBV6-5 and TRBJ1-5, with 7 bases fitting TRBD1. Germline V gene sequence: CDR1 MNHEY, CDR2 SVGAGI. V gave up 4 bases and J gave up 4 bases; unmatched junction bases: 7. The length of the CDR3 is 15 residues.

CDR3 sequence (DNA): TGCGCCAGCAGCCCCAGGACCGAACTAGCGGTCTACGAGCAGTACTTC. It encodes CASSPRTELAVYEQYF. V usage is TRBV5-1 and J usage is TRBJ2-7; TRBD2 matches 8 bases. The trim removed 4 bases at V and 3 bases at J, leaving 12 bases unmatched. The CDR3 sequence is 16 residues long. The germline V gene encodes CDR1 SGHRS and CDR2 YFSETQ.

The chain carries TRBV3-1 and TRBJ1-5; 10 bases fit TRBD1. This CDR3 has 19 residues. J lost 0 bases, V lost 5 bases, and 13 bases had no gene match. Germline V gene sequence: CDR1 LGHDT, CDR2 YNNKEL (reference sequence). The CDR3 sequence is CASSAAAGTGVHSNQPQHF. The CDR3 bases are TGTGCCAGCAGCGCGGCCGCCGGGACAGGGGTTCATAGCAATCAGCCCCAGCATTTT.

This chain connects TRBV28 to TRBJ1-5; no reliable D call. The CDR3 is 15 residues long. The germline gives CDR1 MDHEN, CDR2 SYDVKM. V lost 5 bases and J lost 4, with 15 bases in between. CDR3 in DNA: TGTGCCAGCAGTCCTTCCCTAGGAGGTAATCAGCCCCAGCATTTT. This gives the protein CASSPSLGGNQPQHF. The complete variable domain, with remaining parts taken from reference TRBV28 and TRBJ1-5, reads DVKVTQSSRYLVKRTGEKVFLECVQDMDHENMFWYRQDPGLGLRLIYFSYDVKMKEKGDIPEGYSVSREKKERFSLILESASTNQTSMYLCASSPSLGGNQPQHFGDGTRLSIL.

This clonotype has more than one count but fewer than ten. The genes are TRBV14 and TRBJ2-5, with D maybe TRBD1 (6 bases). The V and J ends lost 1 base and 0 bases respectively, with 12 bases between them. CDR1 and CDR2 (germline): SGHDN, FVKESK. CDR3 length equals 16 residues. The CDR3 reads CASSQAYRVHQETQYF. CDR3 coding DNA: TGTGCCAGCAGCCAAGCGTACAGGGTTCACCAAGAGACCCAGTACTTC.

The J gene is TRBJ2-5, the V gene TRBV25-1; D is unclear. There are 14 residues in the CDR3. CDR1 is MGHDK and CDR2 is SYGVNS in the germline V gene. Trimming left V 2 bases short and J 5 bases short, with 12 bases between. CDR3 region: CASSEVGMGETQYF. The CDR3 bases are TGTGCCAGCAGTGAAGTGGGGATGGGGGAGACCCAGTACTTC. Full variable domain (outside the CDR3, taken from reference TRBV25-1 and TRBJ2-5): EADIYQTPRYLVIGTGKKITLECSQTMGHDKMYWYQQDPGMELHLIHYSYGVNSTEKGDLSSESTVSRIRTEHFPLTLESARPSHTSQYLCASSEVGMGETQYFGPGTRLLVL.

This clonotype has just a few counts. The chain has TRBV7-9 and TRBJ1-2; D unclear. This CDR3 has 13 amino acids. The germline gives CDR1 SEHNR, CDR2 FQNEAQ (reference sequence). The V gene lost 3 bases and the J gene lost 8 bases, with 13 bases spanning the gap. CDR3 residues: CASSFAPEGGYTF. The CDR3, as DNA: TGTGCCAGCAGCTTTGCTCCTGAGGGCGGCTACACCTTC.

This clonotype was found a few times. The genes are TRBV30 and TRBJ2-3; D not resolved. The germline gives CDR1 GTSNPN, CDR2 SVGIG (reference sequence). Trimming stripped 3 bases from V and 2 bases from J, with 18 bases between. The CDR3 runs to 16 residues. Written as DNA, the CDR3 is TGTGCCTGGAGCCGGAGACACGAGTGGGTCACAGATACGCAGTATTTT. Its translation: CAWSRRHEWVTDTQYF. The full variable domain, with the rest looked up from reference TRBV30 and TRBJ2-3, is SQTIHQWPATLVQPVGSPLSLECTVEGTSNPNLYWYRQAAGRGLQLLFYSVGIGQISSEVPQNLSASRPQDRQFILSSKKLLLSDSGFYLCAWSRRHEWVTDTQYFGPGTRLTVL.

CDR3 DNA sequence: TGCAGCGTTGTTCCCGGGACACCGCACAACTACGAGCAGTACGTC. Protein: CSVVPGTPHNYEQYV. The chain links TRBV29-1 to TRBJ2-7, with TRBD1 as a possible D gene (6 bases). Germline V lookup: CDR1 SQVTM, CDR2 ANQGSEA. The CDR3 loop spans 15 amino acids. V was cut by 4 bases and J by 3 bases, with 19 bases left in between.

The chain uses TRBV19 and TRBJ2-3; 7 positions match TRBD2. The CDR3 covers 16 residues. V lost 1 base and J lost 1; bases outside the gene matches: 5. CDR1 and CDR2 (germline): LNHDA, SQIVND (reference sequence). CDR3 DNA sequence: TGTGCCAGTAGTATAGGGAGCGGGGTCGGCACAGATACGCAGTATTTT. This gives the protein CASSIGSGVGTDTQYF.

The chain recombines TRBV11-3 with TRBJ2-3; D ambiguous. CDR3 length: 15 amino acids. V was trimmed by 4 bases and J by 2 bases, leaving 13 bases between them. Germline loops: CDR1 SGHNT, CDR2 YENEEA. CDR3 in DNA: TGTGCCAGCAGCTCCTCTAATTACCCCACAGATACGCAGTATTTT. Translated: CASSSSNYPTDTQYF.

This chain joins TRBV7-7 and TRBJ2-1; TRBD2 aligns across 13 bases. J was trimmed by 6 bases and V by 5 bases; bases with no gene match: 4. Germline CDR1 reads SSHAT; CDR2 reads FNYEAQ (reference sequence). The CDR3 covers 15 residues. The DNA of the CDR3 is TGTGCCAGCAGCCCTGGGACTAGCGGGACCAATGAGCAGTTCTTC. Translating it yields CASSPGTSGTNEQFF. Looking up the rest from reference TRBV7-7 and TRBJ2-1 gives the full variable domain: GAGVSQSPRYKVTKRGQDVTLRCDPISSHATLYWYQQALGQGPEFLTYFNYEAQPDKSGLPSDRFSAERPEGSISTLTIQRTEQRDSAMYRCASSPGTSGTNEQFFGPGTRLTVL.

This clonotype was observed a handful of times. CDR3 in DNA: TGTGCCAGCAGTCTTAGCGGGATTGCTTACAATGAGCAGTTCTTC. This encodes CASSLSGIAYNEQFF. The chain uses TRBV6-2 or TRBV6-3 and TRBJ2-1; 8 bases fit TRBD2. The CDR3 runs to 15 residues. V gave up 5 bases and J gave up 4 bases; unmatched junction bases: 7. Germline values: CDR1 MNHEY, CDR2 SVGEGT.

V is TRBV4-2 and J is TRBJ2-7; 8 nucleotides align to TRBD2. V lost 0 bases to trimming and J lost 3 bases; unmatched junction nucleotides: 4. The CDR3 extends over 15 amino acids. The germline CDR1 and CDR2 sequences are LGHNA and YNFKEQ. The CDR3 nucleotides read TGTGCCAGCAGCCAAGAAGTTAGCGGGGTCTACGAGCAGTACTTC. Amino acids: CASSQEVSGVYEQYF.

The table lists this clonotype with a few counts. The chain is built from TRBV7-2 and TRBJ1-2; D is unresolved. Trimming left V 6 bases short and J 5 bases short, with 10 bases between. The CDR3 length is 12 residues. Germline CDR1 SGHTA, CDR2 FQGNSA. CDR3 sequence: CASSLPDYGYTF. Written as DNA, the CDR3 is TGTGCCAGCAGTTTACCGGATTATGGCTACACCTTC. The full variable domain, rest sourced from reference TRBV7-2 and TRBJ1-2, is GAGVSQSPSNKVTEKGKDVELRCDPISGHTALYWYRQSLGQGLEFLIYFQGNSAPDKSGLPSDRFSAERTGGSVSTLTIQRTQQEDSAVYLCASSLPDYGYTFGSGTRLTVV.